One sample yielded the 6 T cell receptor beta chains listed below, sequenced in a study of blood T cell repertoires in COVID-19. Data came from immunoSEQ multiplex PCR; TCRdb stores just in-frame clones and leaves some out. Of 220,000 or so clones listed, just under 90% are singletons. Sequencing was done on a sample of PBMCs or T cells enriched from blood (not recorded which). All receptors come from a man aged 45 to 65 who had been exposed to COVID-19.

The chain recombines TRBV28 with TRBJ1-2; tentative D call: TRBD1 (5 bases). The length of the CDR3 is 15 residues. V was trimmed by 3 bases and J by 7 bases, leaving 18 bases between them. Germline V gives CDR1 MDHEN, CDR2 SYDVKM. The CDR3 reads CASSLAWGGHFGYTF. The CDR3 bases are TGTGCCAGCAGTTTGGCGTGGGGCGGCCATTTTGGCTACACCTTC.

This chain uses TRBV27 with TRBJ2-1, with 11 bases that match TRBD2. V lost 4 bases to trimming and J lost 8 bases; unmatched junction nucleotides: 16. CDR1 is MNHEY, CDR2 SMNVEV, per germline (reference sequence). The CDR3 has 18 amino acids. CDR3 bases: TGTGCCAGCAGTTCACTCAGATTAGCGGGGGGGCCGGGCGATGAGCAGTTCTTC. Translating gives CASSSLRLAGGPGDEQFF.

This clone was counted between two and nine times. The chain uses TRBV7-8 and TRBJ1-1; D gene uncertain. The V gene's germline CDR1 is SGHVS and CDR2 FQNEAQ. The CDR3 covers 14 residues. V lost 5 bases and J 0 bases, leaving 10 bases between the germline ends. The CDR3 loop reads CASSPRTLNTEAFF. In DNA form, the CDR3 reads TGTGCCAGCAGCCCCCGGACTCTGAACACTGAAGCTTTCTTT.

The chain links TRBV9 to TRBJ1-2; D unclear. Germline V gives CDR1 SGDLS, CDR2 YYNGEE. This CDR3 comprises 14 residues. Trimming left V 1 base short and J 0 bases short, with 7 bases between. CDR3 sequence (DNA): TGTGCCAGCAGCGTAACCTCGGCTAACTATGGCTACACCTTC. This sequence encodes CASSVTSANYGYTF. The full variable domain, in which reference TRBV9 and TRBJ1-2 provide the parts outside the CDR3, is DSGVTQTPKHLITATGQRVTLRCSPRSGDLSVYWYQQSLDQGLQFLIQYYNGEERAKGNILERFSAQQFPDLHSELNLSSLELGDSALYFCASSVTSANYGYTFGSGTRLTVV.

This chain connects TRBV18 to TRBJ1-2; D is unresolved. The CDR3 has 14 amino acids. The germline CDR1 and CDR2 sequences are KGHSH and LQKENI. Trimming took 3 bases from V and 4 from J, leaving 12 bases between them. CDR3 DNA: TGTGCCAGCTCACCCGGTATCGAGAGCTATGGCTACACCTTC. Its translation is CASSPGIESYGYTF.

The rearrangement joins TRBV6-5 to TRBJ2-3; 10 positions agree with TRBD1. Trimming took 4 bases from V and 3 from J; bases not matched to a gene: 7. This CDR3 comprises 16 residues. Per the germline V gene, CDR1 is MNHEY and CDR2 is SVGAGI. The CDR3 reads CASSSRGQGGTDTQYF. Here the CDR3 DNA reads TGTGCCAGCAGTTCGCGAGGACAGGGGGGGACAGATACGCAGTATTTT.